Each of the 9 T cell receptor beta chains below was sequenced from the same sample in a study of OX40 agonist ivuxolimab in advanced cancers. Profiling relied on immunoSEQ multiplex PCR, and the TCRdb table lists in-frame clones only, not all of them. The table shows approximately 100,000 clones, with approximately 90% occurring only once. Sequences were derived from CD4+ or CD8+ T cells sorted from blood, sampled in a trial of the OX40 agonist ivuxolimab. The receptors shown here come from an adult with an advanced solid tumor such as melanoma, head and neck, liver or kidney cancer.

The rearrangement uses TRBV15 and TRBJ2-5; either TRBD1 or TRBD2 may fit D (6 bases each). V was trimmed by 1 base and J by 5 bases, leaving 14 bases between them. CDR1 and CDR2 from the germline V gene are LNHNV and YYDKDF (reference sequence). The CDR3 is 15 amino acids. The CDR3 reads CATSRVGGIYETQYF. CDR3 DNA: TGTGCCACCAGCAGAGTGGGGGGCATCTATGAGACCCAGTACTTC. The complete variable domain, with remaining parts taken from reference TRBV15 and TRBJ2-5, reads DAMVIQNPRYQVTQFGKPVTLSCSQTLNHNVMYWYQQKSSQAPKLLFHYYDKDFNNEADTPDNFQSRRPNTSFCFLDIRSPGLGDTAMYLCATSRVGGIYETQYFGPGTRLLVL.

This chain links TRBV28 with TRBJ1-4; D uncertain. Trimming took off 5 bases at V and 4 bases at J, with 14 bases between the two ends. Germline-derived CDR1 and CDR2 are MDHEN and SYDVKM. The CDR3 is made up of 15 amino acids. Here the CDR3 DNA reads TGTGCCAGCAGTCACCCGTCGGCCGGTAATGAAAAACTGTTTTTT. Translation gives CASSHPSAGNEKLFF.

The rearrangement links TRBV11-3 to TRBJ2-1; no definite D call. The germline V gene has CDR1 SGHNT and CDR2 YENEEA. The CDR3 totals 16 residues. V was trimmed by 5 bases and J by 2 bases, leaving 16 bases between them. For the CDR3, the DNA is TGTGCCAGCAGCCAGAGCAGCCTTTACCCCTACAATGAGCAGTTCTTC. This gives the protein CASSQSSLYPYNEQFF.

The chain couples TRBV27 to TRBJ1-6; TRBD1 aligns across 8 bases. The CDR3 is made up of 15 amino acids. With V trimmed by 6 bases and J by 7 bases, 8 bases remained unmatched. From germline, CDR1 is MNHEY and CDR2 SMNVEV (reference sequence). CDR3 in amino acids: CASRLGQALNSPLHF. For the CDR3, the DNA is TGTGCCAGCAGGTTGGGACAGGCCCTAAATTCACCCCTCCACTTT.

The gene calls are TRBV6-5 and TRBJ2-5; 8 bases are shared with TRBD2. This CDR3 is built from 15 residues. Germline V gives CDR1 MNHEY, CDR2 SVGAGI. V was clipped by 0 bases and J by 5 bases; unmatched bases: 5. CDR3 nucleotide sequence: TGTGCCAGCAGTTACTCCCGGGGGGGCCTGGAGACCCAGTACTTC. Its translation is CASSYSRGGLETQYF.

The chain is built from TRBV30 and TRBJ2-2, with TRBD1 matching 10 bases. CDR3 length equals 15 residues. Germline CDR1 and CDR2: GTSNPN and SVGIG (reference sequence). Trimming removed 1 base from V and 7 bases from J; junction bases left unmatched: 6. The CDR3 here is CAWSAYRTGGGELFF. CDR3 in DNA: TGTGCCTGGAGTGCCTACCGGACAGGGGGCGGGGAGCTGTTTTTT.

The rearrangement uses TRBV5-1 and TRBJ2-5; no definite D call. The CDR3 loop spans 14 amino acids. In germline, CDR1 is SGHRS, CDR2 YFSETQ. Trimming stripped 4 bases from V and 3 bases from J, with 13 bases between. CDR3 nucleotide sequence: TGCGCCAGCAGCCCTGACTGGAGCAAAGAGACCCAGTACTTC. As protein: CASSPDWSKETQYF. Full variable domain (remainder filled in from reference TRBV5-1 and TRBJ2-5): KAGVTQTPRYLIKTRGQQVTLSCSPISGHRSVSWYQQTPGQGLQFLFEYFSETQRNKGNFPGRFSGRQFSNSRSEMNVSTLELGDSALYLCASSPDWSKETQYFGPGTRLLVL.

This chain joins TRBV6-1 and TRBJ1-2; D might be TRBD1 (6 bases). From germline, CDR1 is MNHNS and CDR2 SASEGT. Trimming shortened V by 2 bases and J by 7 bases, and 17 bases separated the two germline ends. The CDR3 has 15 amino acids. Here the CDR3 reads CASSEKVWGAGGYTF. The CDR3 nucleotides are TGTGCCAGCAGTGAAAAGGTTTGGGGGGCTGGTGGCTACACCTTC.

The chain uses TRBV9 and TRBJ1-4; 7 bases are a match to TRBD1. J was trimmed by 0 bases and V by 2 bases; bases with no gene match: 1. This CDR3 spans 15 amino acids. Looked up from germline, CDR1 is SGDLS and CDR2 is YYNGEE. This chain's CDR3 is CASSVQGATNEKLFF. The CDR3 region has the DNA TGTGCCAGCAGCGTCCAGGGGGCAACTAATGAAAAACTGTTTTTT.